This T cell receptor (beta chain) originates from a study of T cells in Graves' hyperthyroidism and ophthalmopathy. This clonotype was counted at least ten times. The length of the CDR3 is 12 residues. Germline V lookup: CDR1 DFQATT, CDR2 SNEGSKA (reference sequence). V lost 5 bases and J 4 bases, leaving 9 bases between the germline ends. RNA transcripts yielded amplified TCR beta CDR3 regions. A set of HTBI primers served as the primers for a first-round RT-PCR of the TCR CDR3. TCRdb used MiXCR to reprocess the multiplex PCR reads, holding one entry per CDR3 protein. In the table there are 490,000 or so distinct CDR3 sequences, under 25% of which are singletons.

Sample: blood. This TCR was recovered from a woman aged 70-85 years with Graves' ophthalmopathy. V usage is TRBV20-1 and J usage is TRBJ2-1; D perhaps matches TRBD2 (6 bases). CDR3 coding DNA: TGCAGTGCTGGGACTTCTTACAATGAGCAGTTCTTC. It specifies CSAGTSYNEQFF.